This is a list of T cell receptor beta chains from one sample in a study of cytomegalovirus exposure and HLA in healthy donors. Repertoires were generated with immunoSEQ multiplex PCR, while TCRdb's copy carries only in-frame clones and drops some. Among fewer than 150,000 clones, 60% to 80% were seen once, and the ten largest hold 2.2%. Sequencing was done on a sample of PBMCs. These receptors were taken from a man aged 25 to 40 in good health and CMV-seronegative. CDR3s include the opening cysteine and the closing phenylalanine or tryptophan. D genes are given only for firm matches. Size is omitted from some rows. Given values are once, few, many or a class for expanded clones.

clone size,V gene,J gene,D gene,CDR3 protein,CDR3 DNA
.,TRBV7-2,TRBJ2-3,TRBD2,CASSLIGGSRTDTQYF,TGTGCCAGCAGCTTGATAGGCGGGAGTCGGACAGATACGCAGTATTTT
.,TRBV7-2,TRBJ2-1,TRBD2,CASRLGLGTYNEQFF,TGTGCCAGCAGACTAGGACTAGGGACCTACAATGAGCAGTTCTTC
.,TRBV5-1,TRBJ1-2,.,CASSLVAGSYGYTF,TGCGCCAGCAGCTTGGTGGCGGGAAGCTATGGCTACACCTTC
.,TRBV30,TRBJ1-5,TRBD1,CAWSKGQGHQPQHF,TGTGCCTGGAGTAAAGGACAGGGACATCAGCCCCAGCATTTT
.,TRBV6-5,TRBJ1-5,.,CASSSGGRGNQPQHF,TGTGCCAGCAGTTCCGGAGGGAGAGGCAATCAGCCCCAGCATTTT
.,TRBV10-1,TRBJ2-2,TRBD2,CASSEPISGRWTGELFF,TGCGCCAGCAGTGAGCCGATCAGCGGGAGGTGGACCGGGGAGCTGTTTTTT
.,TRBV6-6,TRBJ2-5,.,CASSYGHSGEQYF,TGTGCCAGCAGTTACGGCCATTCTGGGGAGCAGTACTTC
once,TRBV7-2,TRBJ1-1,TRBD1,CASSLDRGQEAFF,TGTGCCAGCAGCTTAGACAGGGGGCAAGAAGCTTTCTTT
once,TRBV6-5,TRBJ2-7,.,CASSQRLESYEQYF,TGTGCCAGCAGTCAACGACTCGAGTCCTACGAGCAGTACTTC
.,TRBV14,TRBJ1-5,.,CASSPGGTQPQHF,TGTGCCAGCAGCCCCGGGGGGACTCAGCCCCAGCATTTT
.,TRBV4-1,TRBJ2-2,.,CASSHPDRGRPGELFF,TGCGCCAGCAGCCACCCTGACCGAGGGAGACCCGGGGAGCTGTTTTTT
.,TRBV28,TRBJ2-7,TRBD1,CASSSQGIGFLYEQYF,TGTGCCAGCAGTTCACAGGGGATCGGGTTTCTCTACGAGCAGTACTTC
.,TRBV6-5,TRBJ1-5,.,CASSEVVGQPQHF,TGTGCCAGCAGTGAGGTGGTAGGTCAGCCCCAGCATTTT
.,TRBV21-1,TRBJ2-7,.,CASSKEKGSTGTRGNEQYF,TGTGCCAGCAGCAAAGAGAAGGGGTCCACCGGGACTCGGGGGAACGAGCAGTACTTC
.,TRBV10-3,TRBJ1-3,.,CAISDGPQKSSGNTIYF,TGTGCCATCAGTGACGGTCCACAGAAATCCTCTGGAAACACCATATATTTT
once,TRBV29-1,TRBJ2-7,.,CSVRQHEQYF,TGCAGCGTAAGACAGCACGAGCAGTACTTC
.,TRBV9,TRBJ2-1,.,CASSVVSGKDDEQFF,TGTGCCAGCAGCGTAGTTTCGGGAAAGGACGATGAGCAGTTCTTC
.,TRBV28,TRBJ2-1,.,CASSLEPTYNEQFF,TGTGCCAGCAGTTTAGAGCCGACCTACAATGAGCAGTTCTTC
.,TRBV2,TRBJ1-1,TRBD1,CASSRQGRAEAFF,TGTGCCAGCAGTAGACAGGGTAGGGCTGAAGCTTTCTTT
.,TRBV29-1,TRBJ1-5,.,CSVEEGSGQPQHF,TGCAGCGTTGAAGAAGGGTCGGGGCAGCCCCAGCATTTT
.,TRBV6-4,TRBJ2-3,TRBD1,CASSERQGNTDTQYF,TGTGCCAGCAGTGAAAGACAGGGGAACACAGATACGCAGTATTTT
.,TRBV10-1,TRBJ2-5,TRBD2,CASSEGASGSKETQYF,TGCGCCAGCAGTGAAGGTGCTAGCGGGAGTAAAGAGACCCAGTACTTC
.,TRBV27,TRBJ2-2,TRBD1,CASSRGQGYTGELFF,TGTGCCAGCAGCCGTGGACAGGGGTACACCGGGGAGCTGTTTTTT
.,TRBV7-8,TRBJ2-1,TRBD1,CASSYGQPWRDREQFF,TGTGCCAGCAGCTACGGACAGCCGTGGCGGGACAGGGAGCAGTTCTTC
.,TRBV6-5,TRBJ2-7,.,CASSYLAGSYEQYF,TGTGCCAGCAGTTACCTGGCGGGCTCCTACGAGCAGTACTTC
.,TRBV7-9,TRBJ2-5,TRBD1,CASTPKGAGETQYF,TGTGCCAGCACCCCGAAGGGGGCCGGGGAGACCCAGTACTTC
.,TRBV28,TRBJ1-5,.,CASIVGGVYSNQPQHF,TGTGCCAGCATCGTAGGAGGGGTTTATAGCAATCAGCCCCAGCATTTT
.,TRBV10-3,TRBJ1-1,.,CATHDRILTEAFF,TGTGCCACCCACGACAGGATCCTCACTGAAGCTTTCTTT
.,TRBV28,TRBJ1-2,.,CASSYSVLGYTF,TGTGCCAGCAGTTACAGTGTACTTGGCTACACCTTC
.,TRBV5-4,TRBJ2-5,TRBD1,CASSTGDREEQYF,TGTGCCAGCAGCACAGGGGATCGCGAAGAGCAGTACTTC
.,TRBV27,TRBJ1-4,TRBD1,CASSFGTGQEKLFF,TGTGCCAGCAGTTTCGGGACAGGGCAGGAAAAACTGTTTTTT
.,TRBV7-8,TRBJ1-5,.,CASKGAGTFQPQHF,TGTGCCAGCAAAGGGGCAGGGACTTTCCAGCCCCAGCATTTT
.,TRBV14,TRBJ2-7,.,CASSQDPGTRPYEQYF,TGTGCCAGCAGCCAAGATCCCGGGACAAGACCATACGAGCAGTACTTC
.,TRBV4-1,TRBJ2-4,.,CASSQDQGIAKNIQYF,TGCGCCAGCAGCCAAGATCAGGGAATAGCCAAAAACATTCAGTACTTC
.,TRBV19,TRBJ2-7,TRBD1,CASSRFGQGSEQYF,TGTGCCAGTAGTCGCTTCGGACAGGGGAGCGAGCAGTACTTC
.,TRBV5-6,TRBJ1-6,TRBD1,CASSLLGTENSPLHF,TGTGCCAGCAGCCTCCTGGGGACAGAGAATTCACCCCTCCACTTT
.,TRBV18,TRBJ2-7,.,CASSAYGTSSYEQYF,TGTGCCAGCTCAGCCTACGGGACATCGTCCTACGAGCAGTACTTC
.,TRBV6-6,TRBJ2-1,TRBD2,CASSRGLAGYNEQFF,TGTGCCAGCAGTCGCGGACTAGCGGGTTACAATGAGCAGTTCTTC
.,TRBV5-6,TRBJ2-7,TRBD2,CASSLGTSLWEQYF,TGTGCCAGCAGCTTGGGGACTAGCCTCTGGGAGCAGTACTTC
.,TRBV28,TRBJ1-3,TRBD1,CASSVSTGGGENTIYF,TGTGCCAGCAGTGTCTCGACAGGGGGAGGGGAAAACACCATATATTTT
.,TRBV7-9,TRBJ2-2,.,CASSTREDMNTGELFF,TGTGCCAGCAGCACCAGGGAGGATATGAACACCGGGGAGCTGTTTTTT
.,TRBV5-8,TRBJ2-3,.,CASSLGRDPGDTQYF,TGTGCCAGCAGCTTGGGGCGGGATCCGGGAGATACGCAGTATTTT
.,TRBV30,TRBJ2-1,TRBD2,CAWRLAGARNEQFF,TGTGCCTGGAGACTAGCGGGAGCGAGGAATGAGCAGTTCTTC
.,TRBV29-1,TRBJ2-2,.,CSAGQANTGELFF,TGCAGCGCGGGACAAGCGAACACCGGGGAGCTGTTTTTT
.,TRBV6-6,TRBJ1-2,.,CASSTGTSGYTF,TGTGCCAGCAGTACAGGGACGTCTGGCTACACCTTC
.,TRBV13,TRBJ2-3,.,CASSSPTEGHGDTQYF,TGTGCCAGCAGTTCCCCTACGGAGGGCCATGGAGATACGCAGTATTTT
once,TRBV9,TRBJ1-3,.,CASSVATSGNTIYF,TGTGCCAGCAGCGTGGCAACCTCTGGAAACACCATATATTTT
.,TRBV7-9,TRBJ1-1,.,CSSSSYNTEAFF,TGTTCCAGCAGCTCCTATAACACTGAAGCTTTCTTT
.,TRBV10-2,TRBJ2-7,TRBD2,CASWERGQNYEQYF,TGCGCCAGCTGGGAGCGGGGTCAGAACTACGAGCAGTACTTC
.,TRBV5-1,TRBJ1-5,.,CASSLGTEGWQPQHF,TGCGCCAGCAGCTTGGGGACAGAAGGGTGGCAGCCCCAGCATTTT
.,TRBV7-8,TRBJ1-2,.,CASRGGLGGPNYGYTF,TGTGCCAGCAGGGGGGGGCTCGGGGGTCCTAACTATGGCTACACCTTC
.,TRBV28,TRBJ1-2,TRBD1,CASRPGQGSIYGYTF,TGTGCCAGCAGACCGGGACAGGGCTCCATCTATGGCTACACCTTC
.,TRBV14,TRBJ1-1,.,CASSQEGALATEAFF,TGTGCCAGCAGCCAAGAGGGGGCATTGGCCACTGAAGCTTTCTTT
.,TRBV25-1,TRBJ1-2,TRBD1,CASSPDDRARYGYTF,TGTGCCAGCAGTCCTGATGACAGGGCTCGATATGGCTACACCTTC
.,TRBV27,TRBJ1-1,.,CASRIRGWNTEAFF,TGTGCCAGCAGAATCAGGGGCTGGAACACTGAAGCTTTCTTT
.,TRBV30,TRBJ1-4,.,CACENGVKNEKLFF,TGTGCCTGCGAAAACGGGGTCAAAAATGAAAAACTGTTTTTT